This T cell receptor (beta chain) was found in a study of patients and donors after allogeneic stem cell transplantation. TCRdb recomputed calls from the RT-PCR reads with MiXCR, one row per CDR3 protein. The sample contains about 410,000 distinct CDR3 sequences, approximately 16% of which appear only once. This clonotype came up many times. Trimming took 5 bases from V and 0 from J; bases not matched to a gene: 10. The CDR3 has 16 residues. Germline CDR1 is MNHNS and CDR2 is SASEGT. This receptor was taken from a human donor who was either an allogeneic HSCT recipient or a stem cell or donor lymphocyte infusion donor (not recorded which). It is not recorded whose cells these are; they may come from a transplant donor. The sequencing input was blood, either unsorted or a sorted T cell fraction (not recorded which). The chain has TRBV6-1 and TRBJ2-7, with 7 bases aligning to TRBD1. CDR3 residues: CASSLTTGASSYEQYF. CDR3 coding DNA: TGTGCCAGCAGTCTAACAACAGGGGCGAGCTCCTACGAGCAGTACTTC.